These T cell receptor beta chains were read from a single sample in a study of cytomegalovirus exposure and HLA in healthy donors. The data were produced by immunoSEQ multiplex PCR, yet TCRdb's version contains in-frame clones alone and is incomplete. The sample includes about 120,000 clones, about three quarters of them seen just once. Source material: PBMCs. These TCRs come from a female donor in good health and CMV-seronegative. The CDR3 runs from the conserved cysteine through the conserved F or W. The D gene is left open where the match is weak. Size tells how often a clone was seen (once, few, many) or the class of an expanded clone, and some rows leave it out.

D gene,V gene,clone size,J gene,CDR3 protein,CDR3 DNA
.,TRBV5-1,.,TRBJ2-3,CASSFSRSTDTQYF,TGCGCCAGCAGCTTTTCCAGGAGCACAGATACGCAGTATTTT
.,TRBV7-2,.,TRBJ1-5,CASSRDSWGNQPQHF,TGTGCCAGCAGCCGGGACTCGTGGGGCAATCAGCCCCAGCATTTT
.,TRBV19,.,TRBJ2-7,CASSRDIGSYEQYF,TGTGCCAGTAGCCGGGACATTGGCTCCTACGAGCAGTACTTC
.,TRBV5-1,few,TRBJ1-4,CASSFQGGEKEKLFF,TGCGCCAGCAGCTTCCAAGGGGGTGAGAAGGAAAAACTGTTTTTT
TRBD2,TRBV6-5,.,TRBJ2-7,CASSGGGPEQYF,TGTGCCAGCAGTGGGGGGGGTCCCGAGCAGTACTTC
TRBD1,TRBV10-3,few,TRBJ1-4,CATGQGTNEKLFF,TGTGCCACTGGACAGGGGACTAATGAAAAACTGTTTTTT
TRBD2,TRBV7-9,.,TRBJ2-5,CASRESGGKGAQYF,TGTGCCAGCAGAGAGAGCGGGGGGAAGGGGGCCCAGTACTTC
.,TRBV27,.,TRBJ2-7,CASSYNYEQYF,TGTGCCAGCTCGTACAACTACGAGCAGTACTTC
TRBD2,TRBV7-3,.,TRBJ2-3,CASSAASGGTDTQYF,TGTGCCAGCAGCGCCGCTAGCGGGGGCACAGATACGCAGTATTTT
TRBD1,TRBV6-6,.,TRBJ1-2,CASSLQGDYGYTF,TGTGCCAGCAGTCTACAGGGGGACTATGGCTACACCTTC
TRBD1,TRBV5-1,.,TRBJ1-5,CASTMTGGPDQPQHF,TGCGCCAGCACCATGACAGGGGGCCCAGATCAGCCCCAGCATTTT
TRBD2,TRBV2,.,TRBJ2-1,CASSGLAGASNEQFF,TGTGCCAGCAGTGGACTAGCGGGGGCCTCCAATGAGCAGTTCTTC
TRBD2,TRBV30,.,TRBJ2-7,CAWSRGDPSSYEQYF,TGTGCCTGGAGTCGGGGGGACCCAAGCTCCTACGAGCAGTACTTC
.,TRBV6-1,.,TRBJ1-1,CASSAWNTEAFF,TGTGCCAGCAGTGCCTGGAACACTGAAGCTTTCTTT
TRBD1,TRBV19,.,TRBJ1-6,CASSDRGQSPLHF,TGTGCCAGTTCTGACAGGGGGCAATCACCCCTCCACTTT
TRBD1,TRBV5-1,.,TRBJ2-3,CASSLRQGMDTQYF,TGCGCCAGCAGCTTACGACAGGGCATGGATACGCAGTATTTT
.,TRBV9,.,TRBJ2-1,CASSVDGRTYNEQFF,TGTGCCAGCAGCGTAGATGGCAGGACCTACAATGAGCAGTTCTTC
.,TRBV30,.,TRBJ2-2,CAWSVRRGTSTGELFF,TGTGCCTGGAGTGTACGTAGGGGGACCAGCACCGGGGAGCTGTTTTTT
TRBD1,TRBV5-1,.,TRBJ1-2,CASRQTGGGNYGYTF,TGCGCCAGCAGACAGACAGGGGGTGGAAACTATGGCTACACCTTC
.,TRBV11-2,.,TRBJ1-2,CASSSLPQGFAYGYTF,TGTGCCAGCAGCTCACTGCCCCAGGGGTTCGCCTATGGCTACACCTTC
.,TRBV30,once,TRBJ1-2,CAWSEGPAGYTF,TGTGCCTGGAGTGAGGGGCCCGCCGGCTACACCTTC
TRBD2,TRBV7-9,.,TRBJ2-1,CASSLVAGAYNEQFF,TGTGCCAGCAGCTTAGTAGCGGGGGCTTACAATGAGCAGTTCTTC
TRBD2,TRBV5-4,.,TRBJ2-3,CASKGLDINLADTQYF,TGTGCCAGCAAAGGACTAGACATCAATCTTGCAGATACGCAGTATTTT
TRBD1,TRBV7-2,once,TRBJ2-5,CASSLYRGETQYF,TGTGCCAGCAGCTTATACAGGGGGGAGACCCAGTACTTC
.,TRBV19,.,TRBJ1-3,CASSIAPLGSGNTIYF,TGTGCCAGTAGTATAGCTCCGTTGGGGAGTGGAAACACCATATATTTT
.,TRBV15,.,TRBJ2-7,CATSRDRSGSYEQYF,TGTGCCACCAGCAGAGATCGTAGCGGATCCTACGAGCAGTACTTC
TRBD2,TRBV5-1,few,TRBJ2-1,CASSLGTRGYNEQFF,TGCGCCAGCAGCTTGGGGACTAGGGGTTACAATGAGCAGTTCTTC
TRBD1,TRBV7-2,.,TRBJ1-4,CASSPKFPGTVCNGEKLFF,TGTGCCAGCAGCCCGAAATTCCCCGGGACAGTGTGCAATGGGGAAAAACTGTTTTTT
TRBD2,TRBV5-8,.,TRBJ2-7,CASSTRTSGAYSYEQYF,TGTGCCAGCAGTACCAGGACTAGCGGGGCGTACTCCTACGAGCAGTACTTC
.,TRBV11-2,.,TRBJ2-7,CASSLDRKSYEQYF,TGTGCCAGCAGCTTAGATCGAAAGAGCTACGAGCAGTACTTC
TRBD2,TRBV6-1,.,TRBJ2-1,CASSLAGSSYNEQFF,TGTGCCAGCAGTTTAGCGGGAAGCTCCTACAATGAGCAGTTCTTC
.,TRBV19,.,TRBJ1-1,CASSIFPNERATEAFF,TGTGCCAGTAGTATCTTTCCCAACGAGAGGGCCACTGAAGCTTTCTTT
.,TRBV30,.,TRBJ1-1,CAWSVSSGLAFF,TGTGCCTGGAGTGTATCATCAGGGCTTGCTTTCTTT
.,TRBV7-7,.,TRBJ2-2,CASSQRQGGTGELFF,TGTGCCAGCAGCCAGCGGCAAGGGGGCACCGGGGAGCTGTTTTTT
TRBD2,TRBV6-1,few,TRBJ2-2,CASRTGGNTGELFF,TGTGCCAGCAGAACGGGGGGGAACACCGGGGAGCTGTTTTTT
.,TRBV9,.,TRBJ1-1,CASSVAKNTEAFF,TGTGCCAGCAGCGTAGCTAAGAACACTGAAGCTTTCTTT
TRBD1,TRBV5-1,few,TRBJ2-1,CASSPDGDRPYNEQFF,TGCGCCAGCAGCCCAGACGGGGACAGACCCTACAATGAGCAGTTCTTC
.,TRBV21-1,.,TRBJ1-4,CASSNRGATSTNEKLFF,TGTGCCAGCAGCAACAGGGGTGCAACTTCAACTAATGAAAAACTGTTTTTT
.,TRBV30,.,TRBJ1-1,CAWKKAGNAHTEAFF,TGTGCCTGGAAGAAGGCAGGGAACGCTCACACTGAAGCTTTCTTT
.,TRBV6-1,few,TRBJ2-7,CASRVGQGNYEQYF,TGTGCCAGCAGGGTAGGGCAGGGGAACTACGAGCAGTACTTC
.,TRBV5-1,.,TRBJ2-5,CASSFSGETQYF,TGCGCCAGCAGCTTTTCGGGGGAGACCCAGTACTTC
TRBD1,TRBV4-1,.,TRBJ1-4,CASSQGTGDEKLFF,TGCGCCAGCAGCCAAGGGACAGGGGATGAAAAACTGTTTTTT
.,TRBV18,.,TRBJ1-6,CASSPFGGFGSPLHF,TGTGCCAGCTCACCATTCGGGGGTTTTGGTTCACCCCTCCACTTT
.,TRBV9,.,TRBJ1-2,CASSAGLGYGYTF,TGTGCCAGCAGCGCCGGACTAGGCTATGGCTACACCTTC
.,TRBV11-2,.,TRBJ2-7,CASSLELAYEQYF,TGTGCCAGCAGCTTAGAACTCGCCTACGAGCAGTACTTC
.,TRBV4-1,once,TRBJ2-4,CASSQDSGTKNIQYF,TGCGCCAGCAGCCAAGATTCCGGTACCAAAAACATTCAGTACTTC
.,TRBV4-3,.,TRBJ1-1,CASSQRTGRTEAFF,TGCGCCAGCAGCCAGAGGACGGGGAGGACTGAAGCTTTCTTT
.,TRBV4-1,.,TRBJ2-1,CASSQGGGGEQFF,TGCGCCAGCAGCCAAGGCGGTGGCGGGGAGCAGTTCTTC
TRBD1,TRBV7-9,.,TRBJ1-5,CSSSLVDRDNQPQHF,TGTTCCAGCAGCTTAGTCGACAGGGATAATCAGCCCCAGCATTTT
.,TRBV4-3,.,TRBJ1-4,CASSQGGLNPNEKLFF,TGCGCCAGCAGCCAAGGGGGGCTCAACCCAAATGAAAAACTGTTTTTT
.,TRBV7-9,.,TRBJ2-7,CASSSLNRPGYEQYF,TGTGCCAGCAGCTCACTAAACCGCCCGGGCTACGAGCAGTACTTC
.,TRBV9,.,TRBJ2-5,CASSVGSPGGPQETQYF,TGTGCCAGCAGCGTAGGGTCCCCAGGGGGGCCTCAAGAGACCCAGTACTTC
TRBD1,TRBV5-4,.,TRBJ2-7,CASSLPGQGSYEQYF,TGTGCCAGCAGCCTACCGGGACAGGGTTCATACGAGCAGTACTTC
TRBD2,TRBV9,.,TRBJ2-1,CASSLGLADEQFF,TGTGCCAGCAGCCTCGGACTAGCGGATGAGCAGTTCTTC
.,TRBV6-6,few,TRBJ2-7,CATGGLSYEQYF,TGTGCCACCGGGGGGCTGTCCTACGAGCAGTACTTC
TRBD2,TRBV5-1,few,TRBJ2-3,CASSLREGSTDTQYF,TGCGCCAGCAGCTTGCGGGAGGGAAGCACAGATACGCAGTATTTT
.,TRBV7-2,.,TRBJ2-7,CASSPRGRGAYEQYF,TGTGCCAGCAGCCCAAGGGGGCGGGGGGCTTACGAGCAGTACTTC
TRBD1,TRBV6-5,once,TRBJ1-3,CASSYAPGTENTIYF,TGTGCCAGCAGTTACGCCCCCGGGACAGAGAACACCATATATTTT
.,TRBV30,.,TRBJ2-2,CAWSTTGELFF,TGTGCCTGGAGTACAACCGGGGAGCTGTTTTTT